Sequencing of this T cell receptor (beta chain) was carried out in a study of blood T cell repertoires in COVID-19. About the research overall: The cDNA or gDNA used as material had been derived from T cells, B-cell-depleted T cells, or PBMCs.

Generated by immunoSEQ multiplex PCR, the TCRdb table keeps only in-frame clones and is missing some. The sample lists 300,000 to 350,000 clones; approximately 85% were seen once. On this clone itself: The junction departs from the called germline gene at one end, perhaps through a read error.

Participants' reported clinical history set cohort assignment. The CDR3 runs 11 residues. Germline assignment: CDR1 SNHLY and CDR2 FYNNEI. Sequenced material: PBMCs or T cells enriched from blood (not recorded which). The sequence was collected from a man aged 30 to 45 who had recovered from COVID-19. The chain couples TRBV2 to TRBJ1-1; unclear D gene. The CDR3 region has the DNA TGTGCCAGCATTGAAACAGTAGAAGCTTTCTTT. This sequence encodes CASIETVEAFF.